A selection of T cell receptor beta chains follows, all from one sample in a study of OX40 agonist ivuxolimab in advanced cancers. Repertoires were generated with immunoSEQ multiplex PCR, while TCRdb's copy carries only in-frame clones and drops some. The table includes about 36,000 clones, about four fifths detected once. The specimen comprised CD4+ or CD8+ T cells sorted from blood, sampled in a trial of the OX40 agonist ivuxolimab. The receptors stem from an adult with an advanced solid tumor such as melanoma, head and neck, liver or kidney cancer. Each CDR3 is given with its conserved first and last residue. D genes are given only for firm matches. Some rows have no size entry. The others give once, few or many, or a class for an expanded clone.

j_gene | abundance | d_gene | v_gene | CDR3aa | CDR3nt
TRBJ2-7 | NA | TRBD2 | TRBV14 | CASSQDRLAVEQYF | TGTGCCAGCAGCCAAGACCGGCTAGCGGTTGAGCAGTACTTC
TRBJ2-6 | few | NA | TRBV15 | CATRPGLTYSGANVLTF | TGTGCCACCAGACCGGGACTCACCTACTCTGGGGCCAACGTCCTGACTTTC
TRBJ2-7 | NA | NA | TRBV29-1 | CSVVGGPYEQYF | TGCAGCGTTGTGGGGGGGCCCTACGAGCAGTACTTC
TRBJ2-4 | NA | NA | TRBV29-1 | CSVPEDRYF | TGCAGCGTCCCCGAGGACAGATACTTC
TRBJ1-1 | few | NA | TRBV5-1 | CASSSQVGSTEAFF | TGCGCCAGCAGCTCGCAGGTCGGGAGCACTGAAGCTTTCTTT
TRBJ2-3 | NA | NA | TRBV6-5 | CASRKGRQDTDTQYF | TGTGCCAGCAGGAAGGGACGGCAAGACACAGATACGCAGTATTTT
TRBJ2-5 | few | NA | TRBV11-2 | CASIVGGLRQETQYF | TGTGCCAGCATCGTAGGGGGGTTGCGCCAAGAGACCCAGTACTTC
TRBJ1-5 | NA | NA | TRBV2 | CASSEPGRGNQPQHF | TGTGCCAGCAGTGAACCGGGGCGAGGCAATCAGCCCCAGCATTTT
TRBJ2-5 | NA | NA | TRBV15 | CATSRDRGSSQETQYF | TGTGCCACCAGCAGAGATCGGGGCAGCTCTCAAGAGACCCAGTACTTC
TRBJ1-4 | NA | NA | TRBV18 | CASSSVTEANEKLFF | TGTGCCAGCTCAAGCGTGACGGAAGCGAATGAAAAACTGTTTTTT
TRBJ1-1 | few | TRBD1 | TRBV29-1 | CSVRTGTGSEAFF | TGCAGCGTTCGGACAGGGACGGGTTCTGAAGCTTTCTTT
TRBJ2-7 | NA | NA | TRBV6-1 | CASSEARLPEYF | TGTGCCAGCAGTGAAGCACGACTCCCAGAGTACTTC
TRBJ2-2 | NA | TRBD2 | TRBV6-9 | CASSDGGTDAGELFF | TGTGCCAGCAGTGACGGGGGGACCGACGCCGGGGAGCTGTTTTTT
TRBJ2-3 | few | TRBD2 | TRBV4-1 | CASSQETSGYPSTDTQYF | TGCGCCAGCAGCCAAGAGACTAGCGGGTATCCTAGCACAGATACGCAGTATTTT
TRBJ1-6 | NA | NA | TRBV4-1 | CASSPRVGAESSYNSPLHF | TGCGCCAGCAGCCCTCGAGTCGGGGCGGAGAGCTCCTATAATTCACCCCTCCACTTT
TRBJ2-3 | NA | TRBD2 | TRBV5-1 | CASRSLAGESTDTQYF | TGCGCCAGCAGGTCACTAGCGGGGGAAAGCACAGATACGCAGTATTTT
TRBJ2-1 | NA | TRBD2 | TRBV2 | CASSAGLAVYNEQFF | TGTGCCAGCAGTGCTGGACTAGCGGTATACAATGAGCAGTTCTTC
TRBJ2-7 | NA | TRBD1 | TRBV4-1 | CASSSILGTGSYEQYF | TGCGCCAGCAGTTCTATCTTGGGGACAGGGTCCTACGAGCAGTACTTC
TRBJ2-7 | NA | NA | TRBV5-6 | CASSVMLSYEQYF | TGTGCCAGCAGCGTAATGCTAAGCTACGAGCAGTACTTC
TRBJ2-5 | NA | NA | TRBV21-1 | CASSKDKDIKQETQYF | TGTGCCAGCAGCAAAGATAAAGACATAAAGCAAGAGACCCAGTACTTC
TRBJ2-7 | NA | NA | TRBV9 | CASSTRQRGEQYF | TGTGCCAGCAGCACTAGACAGAGAGGCGAGCAGTACTTC
TRBJ2-3 | few | NA | TRBV11-3 | CASSRDFTDTQYF | TGTGCCAGCAGCCGGGACTTCACAGATACGCAGTATTTT
TRBJ2-7 | NA | TRBD2 | TRBV4-1 | CASSLGTSGYEQYF | TGCGCCAGCAGCCTCGGGACTAGCGGCTACGAGCAGTACTTC
TRBJ2-3 | once | NA | TRBV5-4 | CASSWPGVASTDTQYF | TGTGCCAGCAGCTGGCCCGGGGTCGCTAGCACAGATACGCAGTATTTT
TRBJ1-5 | NA | TRBD1 | TRBV27 | CASSLRGGSFQPQHF | TGTGCCAGCAGTCTCAGGGGGGGGAGTTTTCAGCCCCAGCATTTT
TRBJ1-5 | few | NA | TRBV7-2 | CASSPRAGLNNLPQHF | TGTGCCAGCAGCCCAAGGGCCGGGCTCAACAATCTGCCCCAGCATTTT
TRBJ2-7 | medium-sized | TRBD2 | TRBV5-1 | CASRSLPSGGYEQYF | TGCGCCAGCAGGTCCCTCCCTAGCGGGGGCTACGAGCAGTACTTC
TRBJ2-3 | NA | TRBD1 | TRBV2 | CASGYRDRGADTQYF | TGTGCCAGCGGTTACCGGGACAGGGGTGCAGATACGCAGTATTTT
TRBJ2-4 | NA | NA | TRBV27 | CASSPLNENIQYF | TGTGCCAGCAGTCCCCTCAACGAAAACATTCAGTACTTC
TRBJ1-1 | NA | NA | TRBV5-4 | CASSFNTETEAFF | TGTGCCAGCAGCTTCAACACGGAAACTGAAGCTTTCTTT
TRBJ2-4 | NA | NA | TRBV20-1 | CSPDGVIQYF | TGCAGTCCGGACGGAGTCATTCAGTACTTC
TRBJ2-5 | NA | TRBD1 | TRBV7-7 | CASSPDRGKTQYF | TGTGCCAGCAGCCCCGACAGGGGTAAGACCCAGTACTTC
TRBJ1-1 | few | NA | TRBV30 | CAWMGRMNTEAFF | TGTGCCTGGATGGGACGGATGAACACTGAAGCTTTCTTT
TRBJ2-3 | few | TRBD2 | TRBV19 | CASSHKLGLAGASRWADTQYF | TGTGCCAGTAGCCATAAACTGGGACTAGCGGGGGCTTCGAGGTGGGCAGATACGCAGTATTTT
TRBJ1-4 | NA | NA | TRBV28 | CASSLLSNEKLFF | TGTGCCAGCAGCCTCCTTTCTAATGAAAAACTGTTTTTT
TRBJ2-1 | NA | TRBD1 | TRBV15 | CATSSPGTGGLNEQFF | TGTGCCACCAGCAGCCCCGGGACAGGGGGCCTCAATGAGCAGTTCTTC
TRBJ1-1 | NA | TRBD1 | TRBV6-1 | CASRDRGRNTEAFF | TGTGCCAGCCGGGACAGGGGGCGGAATACTGAAGCTTTCTTT
TRBJ2-5 | NA | NA | TRBV2 | CASSDGGEETQYF | TGTGCCAGCAGTGACGGCGGAGAAGAGACCCAGTACTTC
TRBJ2-7 | medium-sized | NA | TRBV12-5 | CASGIANSYEQYF | TGTGCTAGTGGGATAGCAAATTCCTACGAGCAGTACTTC
TRBJ2-7 | NA | NA | TRBV6-5 | CASSSHNGDNYEQYF | TGTGCCAGCAGTTCTCACAACGGGGACAACTACGAGCAGTACTTC
TRBJ2-2 | NA | NA | TRBV23-1 | CASSPLTGGAGELFF | TGCGCCAGCAGTCCCTTGACCGGGGGCGCCGGGGAGCTGTTTTTT
TRBJ1-2 | NA | NA | TRBV5-1 | CASSLEGGRDGYTF | TGCGCCAGCAGCTTGGAAGGAGGACGGGATGGCTACACCTTC
TRBJ1-4 | NA | NA | TRBV4-1 | CASSQLLATNEKLFF | TGCGCCAGCAGCCAACTACTTGCAACTAATGAAAAACTGTTTTTT
TRBJ1-2 | few | NA | TRBV21-1 | CASSNGRPGYTF | TGTGCCAGCAGCAACGGAAGACCAGGCTACACCTTC